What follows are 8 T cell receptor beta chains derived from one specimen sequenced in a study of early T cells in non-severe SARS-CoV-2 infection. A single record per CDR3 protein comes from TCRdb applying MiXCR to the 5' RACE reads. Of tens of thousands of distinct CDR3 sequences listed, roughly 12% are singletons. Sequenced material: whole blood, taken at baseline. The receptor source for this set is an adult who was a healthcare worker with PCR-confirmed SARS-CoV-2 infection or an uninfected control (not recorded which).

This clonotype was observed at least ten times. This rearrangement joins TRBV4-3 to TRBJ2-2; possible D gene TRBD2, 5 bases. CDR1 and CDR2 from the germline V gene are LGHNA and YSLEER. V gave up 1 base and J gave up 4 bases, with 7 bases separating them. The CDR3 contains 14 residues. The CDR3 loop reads CASSQAGITGELFF. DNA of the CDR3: TGCGCCAGCAGCCAAGCGGGGATCACCGGGGAGCTGTTTTTT.

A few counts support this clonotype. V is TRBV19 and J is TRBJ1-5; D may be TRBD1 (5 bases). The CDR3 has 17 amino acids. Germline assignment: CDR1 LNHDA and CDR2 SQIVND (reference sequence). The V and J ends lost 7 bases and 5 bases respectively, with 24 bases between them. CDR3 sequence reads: CASTSHFGTPGDQPQHF. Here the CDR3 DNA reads TGTGCCAGTACCAGCCATTTCGGGACGCCGGGGGATCAGCCCCAGCATTTT. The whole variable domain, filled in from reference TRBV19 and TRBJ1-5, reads DGGITQSPKYLFRKEGQNVTLSCEQNLNHDAMYWYRQDPGQGLRLIYYSQIVNDFQKGDIAEGYSVSREKKESFPLTVTSAQKNPTAFYLCASTSHFGTPGDQPQHFGDGTRLSIL.

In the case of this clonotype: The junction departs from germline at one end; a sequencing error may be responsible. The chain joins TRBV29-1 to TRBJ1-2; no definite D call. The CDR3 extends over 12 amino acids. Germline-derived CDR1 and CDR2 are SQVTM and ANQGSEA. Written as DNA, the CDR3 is TGCAGCGTGGAAGTCTTTAACTATGGCTACACCTTC. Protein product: CSVEVFNYGYTF.

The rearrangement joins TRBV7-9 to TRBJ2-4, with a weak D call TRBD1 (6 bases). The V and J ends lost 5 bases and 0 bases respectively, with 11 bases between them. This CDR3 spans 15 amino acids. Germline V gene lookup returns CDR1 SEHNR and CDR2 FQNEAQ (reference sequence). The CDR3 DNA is TGTGCCAGCAGCCCAATGGACAGAGCCAAAAACATTCAGTACTTC. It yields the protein CASSPMDRAKNIQYF.

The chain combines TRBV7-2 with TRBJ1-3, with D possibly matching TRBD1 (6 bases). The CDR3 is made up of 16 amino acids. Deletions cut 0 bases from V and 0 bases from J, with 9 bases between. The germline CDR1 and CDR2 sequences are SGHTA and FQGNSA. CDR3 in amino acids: CASSLAGGPSGNTIYF. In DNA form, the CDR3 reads TGTGCCAGCAGCTTAGCTGGGGGGCCCTCTGGAAACACCATATATTTT. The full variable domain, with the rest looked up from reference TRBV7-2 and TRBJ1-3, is GAGVSQSPSNKVTEKGKDVELRCDPISGHTALYWYRQSLGQGLEFLIYFQGNSAPDKSGLPSDRFSAERTGGSVSTLTIQRTQQEDSAVYLCASSLAGGPSGNTIYFGEGSWLTVV.

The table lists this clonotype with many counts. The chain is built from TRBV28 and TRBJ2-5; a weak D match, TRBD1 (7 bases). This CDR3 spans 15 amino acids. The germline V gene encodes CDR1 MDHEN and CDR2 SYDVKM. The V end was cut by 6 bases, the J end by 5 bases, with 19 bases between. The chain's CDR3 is CASSNPRGVTETQYF. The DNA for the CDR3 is TGTGCCAGCAGCAATCCCAGGGGGGTGACGGAGACCCAGTACTTC.

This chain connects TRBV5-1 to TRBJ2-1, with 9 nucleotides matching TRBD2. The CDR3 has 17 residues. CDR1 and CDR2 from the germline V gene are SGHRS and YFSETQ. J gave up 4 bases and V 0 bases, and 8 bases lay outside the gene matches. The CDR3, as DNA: TGCGCCAGCAGCTTGGGCAGCGGGGGGCTCCCTTACAATGAGCAGTTCTTC. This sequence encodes CASSLGSGGLPYNEQFF.

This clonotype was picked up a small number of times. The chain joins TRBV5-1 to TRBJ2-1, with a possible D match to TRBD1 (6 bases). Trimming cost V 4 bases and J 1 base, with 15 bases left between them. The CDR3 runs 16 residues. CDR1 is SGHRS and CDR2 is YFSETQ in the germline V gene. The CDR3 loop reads CASSRATGISYNEQFF. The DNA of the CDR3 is TGCGCCAGCAGCCGCGCCACAGGGATTTCCTACAATGAGCAGTTCTTC.